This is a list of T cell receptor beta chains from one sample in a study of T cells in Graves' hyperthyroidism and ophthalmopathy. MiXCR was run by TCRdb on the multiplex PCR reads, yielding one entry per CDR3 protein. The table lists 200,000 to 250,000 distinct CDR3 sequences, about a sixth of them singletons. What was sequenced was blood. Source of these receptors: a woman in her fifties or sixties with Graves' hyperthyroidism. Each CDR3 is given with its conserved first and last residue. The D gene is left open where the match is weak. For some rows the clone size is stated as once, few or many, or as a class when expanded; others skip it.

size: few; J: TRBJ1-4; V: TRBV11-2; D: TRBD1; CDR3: CASSATGQVNEKLFF; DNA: TGTGCCAGCAGCGCCACCGGACAGGTTAATGAAAAACTGTTTTTT
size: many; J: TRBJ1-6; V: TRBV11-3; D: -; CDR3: CASSLSKNGAHNSPLHF; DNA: TGTGCCAGCAGCCTGTCTAAGAACGGGGCCCATAATTCACCCCTCCACTTT
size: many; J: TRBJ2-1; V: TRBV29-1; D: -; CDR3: CSVGSTASYNEQFF; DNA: TGCAGCGTTGGTTCGACAGCGTCCTACAATGAGCAGTTCTTC
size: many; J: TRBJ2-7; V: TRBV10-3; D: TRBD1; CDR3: CAISTGQGDEQYF; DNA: TGTGCCATCAGTACAGGACAGGGGGACGAGCAGTACTTC
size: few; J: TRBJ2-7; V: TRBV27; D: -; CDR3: CASSLGRISSYEQYF; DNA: TGTGCCAGCAGTTTAGGGCGGATTAGCTCCTACGAGCAGTACTTC
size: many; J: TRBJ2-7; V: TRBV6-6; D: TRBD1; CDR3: CASSYGWDSSGEQYF; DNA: TGTGCCAGCAGTTACGGTTGGGACAGTTCAGGAGAGCAGTACTTC
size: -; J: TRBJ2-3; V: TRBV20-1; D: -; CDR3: CSARDPGGGTDTQYF; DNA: TGCAGTGCTAGAGATCCGGGCGGGGGCACAGATACGCAGTATTTT
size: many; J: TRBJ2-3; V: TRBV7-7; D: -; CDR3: CASSGAGADTQYF; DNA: TGTGCTAGTTCAGGGGCAGGGGCAGATACGCAGTATTTT
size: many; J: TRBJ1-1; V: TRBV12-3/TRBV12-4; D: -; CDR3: CASSLVWGTEAFF; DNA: TGTGCCAGCAGTTTAGTCTGGGGAACTGAAGCTTTCTTT
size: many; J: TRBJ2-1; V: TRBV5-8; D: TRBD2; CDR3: CASSLRALGTSRDEQFF; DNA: TGTGCCAGCAGCTTGAGGGCCCTCGGGACTAGCCGGGATGAGCAGTTCTTC
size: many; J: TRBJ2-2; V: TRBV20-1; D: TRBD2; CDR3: CSAREVAGVTGELFF; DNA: TGCAGTGCTAGAGAGGTAGCGGGGGTCACCGGGGAGCTGTTTTTT
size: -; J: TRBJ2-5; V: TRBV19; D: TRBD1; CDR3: CASSGDSEETQYF; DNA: TGTGCCAGTAGTGGGGACAGTGAAGAGACCCAGTACTTC
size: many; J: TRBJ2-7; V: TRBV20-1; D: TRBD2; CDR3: CSASLASGEGTEQYF; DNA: TGCAGTGCTAGCCTGGCTAGCGGGGAGGGTACCGAGCAGTACTTC
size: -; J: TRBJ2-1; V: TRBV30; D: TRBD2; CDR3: CAWSDTSGRYREQFF; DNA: TGTGCCTGGAGTGACACTAGCGGGAGGTACAGGGAGCAGTTCTTC
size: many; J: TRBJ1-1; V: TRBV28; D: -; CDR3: CASSPPALWTEAFF; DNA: TGTGCCAGCAGCCCTCCGGCCCTTTGGACTGAAGCTTTCTTT
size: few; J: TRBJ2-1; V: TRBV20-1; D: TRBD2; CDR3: CSRTGTSDYNEQFF; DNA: TGCAGTCGAACTGGGACTAGCGACTACAATGAGCAGTTCTTC
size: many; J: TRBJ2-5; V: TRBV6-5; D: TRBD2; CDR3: CASSYSGLAGETQYF; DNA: TGTGCCAGCAGTTACTCGGGACTAGCGGGAGAGACCCAGTACTTC
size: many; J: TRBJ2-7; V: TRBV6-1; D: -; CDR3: CASSYPGFDEQYF; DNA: TGTGCCAGCAGTTACCCCGGTTTCGACGAGCAGTACTTC
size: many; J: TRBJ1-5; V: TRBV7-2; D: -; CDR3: CASSLYGVGVYSNQPQHF; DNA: TGTGCCAGCAGCTTATATGGGGTGGGCGTCTATAGCAATCAGCCCCAGCATTTT
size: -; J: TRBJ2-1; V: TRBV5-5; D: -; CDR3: CASSLLGEAYNEQFF; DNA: TGTGCCAGCAGCTTGTTGGGGGAGGCCTACAATGAGCAGTTCTTC
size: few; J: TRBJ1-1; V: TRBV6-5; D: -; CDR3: CASSYSGRAFF; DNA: TGTGCCAGCAGTTACTCGGGGAGGGCTTTCTTT
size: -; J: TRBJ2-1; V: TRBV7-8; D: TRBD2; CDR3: CASSSPTSGSLVYNEQFF; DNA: TGTGCCAGCAGCTCGCCGACTAGCGGGAGTTTAGTCTACAATGAGCAGTTCTTC
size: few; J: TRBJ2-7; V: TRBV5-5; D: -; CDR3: CASNTVGATRDEQYF; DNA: TGTGCCAGCAACACTGTTGGGGCTACGCGGGACGAGCAGTACTTC
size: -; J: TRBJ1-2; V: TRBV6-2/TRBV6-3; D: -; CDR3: CASSEVSGDPNYGYTF; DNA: TGTGCCAGCAGTGAAGTTTCCGGAGATCCTAACTATGGCTACACCTTC
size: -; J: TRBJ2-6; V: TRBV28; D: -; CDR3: CASHPTGRASGANVLTF; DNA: TGTGCCAGCCACCCTACGGGCAGGGCGTCTGGGGCCAACGTCCTGACTTTC
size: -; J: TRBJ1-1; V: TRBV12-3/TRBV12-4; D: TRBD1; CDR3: CASSSGTGAEAFF; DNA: TGTGCCAGCAGTTCCGGGACAGGGGCTGAAGCTTTCTTT